The rows below give T cell receptor beta chains drawn from one sample of a study of cytomegalovirus exposure and HLA in healthy donors. Sequencing used immunoSEQ multiplex PCR; TCRdb keeps in-frame clones, though not all of them. The sample lists some 180,000 clones; 12% were seen once. Sequencing was done on a sample of PBMCs. These TCRs come from a man over 45 in good health and CMV-seropositive. Both conserved end residues are part of each CDR3. The D gene is left open where the match is weak. Clone size is not always given. Where it is, it says once, few, many or a class for expanded clones.

TRBV30	TRBJ1-2	-	few	TGTGCCTGGAGTGTCAGGGGCTATGGCTACACCTTC	CAWSVRGYGYTF
TRBV18	TRBJ2-2	TRBD1	-	TGTGCCAGCTCACCACCTGACAGGGCCTCCTTTCCCGGGGAGCTGTTTTTT	CASSPPDRASFPGELFF
TRBV9	TRBJ2-6	TRBD2	few	TGTGCCAGCAGCGTAGTGGCGGGGGGCAAGTTGTACGGGCCTGGGGCCAACGTCCTGACTTTC	CASSVVAGGKLYGPGANVLTF
TRBV5-4	TRBJ2-5	-	few	TGTGCCAGCAGCTGGGGGCCCCAAGAGACCCAGTACTTC	CASSWGPQETQYF
TRBV7-9	TRBJ2-5	TRBD1	few	TGTGCCAGCAGCTTACAGGGGGTTGAGACCCAGTACTTC	CASSLQGVETQYF
TRBV18	TRBJ1-6	-	-	TGTGCCTCCTCGGCGGGATCTAATTCACCCCTCCACTTT	CASSAGSNSPLHF
TRBV6-1	TRBJ2-7	-	few	TGTGCCAGCACCCTGGACACGCGCTCCTACGAGCAGTACTTC	CASTLDTRSYEQYF
TRBV6-5	TRBJ1-2	TRBD1	few	TGTGCCAGCAGTTTCGACAGGGACTATGGCTACACCTTC	CASSFDRDYGYTF
TRBV29-1	TRBJ1-4	TRBD1	-	TGCAGCGCCACAGGGGCGGGGAATGAAAAACTGTTTTTT	CSATGAGNEKLFF
TRBV30	TRBJ1-2	-	-	TGTGCCTCCGGCAGGGTGAATAGTAAAGCGGGCTACACCTTC	CASGRVNSKAGYTF
TRBV5-6	TRBJ1-1	-	-	TGTGCCAGCAGTAGGGACATCGATGAAGCTTTCTTT	CASSRDIDEAFF
TRBV6-1	TRBJ2-5	-	-	TGTGCCAGCACCACGGGTCGAGGGACCCAGTACTTC	CASTTGRGTQYF
TRBV7-2	TRBJ1-1	-	-	TGTGCCAGCAGCTTAGCGCGGGGGGGGACTGAAGCTTTCTTT	CASSLARGGTEAFF
TRBV30	TRBJ1-2	-	few	TGTGCCTGGAGCGGGGGTACCCTCTATGGCTACACCTTC	CAWSGGTLYGYTF
TRBV7-2	TRBJ1-1	TRBD1	once	TGTGCCAGCAGCGAGGGACAGGGTATGAACACTGAAGCTTTCTTT	CASSEGQGMNTEAFF
TRBV4-3	TRBJ2-5	TRBD2	-	TGCGCCAGCAGCCAACGAGGTTTGGGGGGGGAGACCCAGTACTTC	CASSQRGLGGETQYF
TRBV7-9	TRBJ2-3	TRBD1	few	TGTGCCAGCAGCTTTACCGCAGGGGGTTCCACAGATACGCAGTATTTT	CASSFTAGGSTDTQYF
TRBV2	TRBJ2-5	-	-	TGTGCCAGCAGTCCGCCTCCGTTGTGGGGGCGAGTGGTTTCGGAGACCCAGTACTTC	CASSPPPLWGRVVSETQYF
TRBV19	TRBJ1-1	TRBD1	-	TGTGCCAGTAGTATAAGCGTCAGACAGGGAGATCCGGCTTTCTTT	CASSISVRQGDPAFF
TRBV2	TRBJ1-4	TRBD1	few	TGTGCCAGCACTATGACAGGGGAAAAACTGTTTTTT	CASTMTGEKLFF
TRBV4-3	TRBJ1-5	-	few	TGCGCCAGCAGCCAAGAGAGAGTGGGAGGCGCTCAGCCCCAGCATTTT	CASSQERVGGAQPQHF
TRBV9	TRBJ1-6	TRBD1	few	TGTGCCAGCAGCGGGACAGGGTTTTTTAGTTCACCCCTCCACTTT	CASSGTGFFSSPLHF
TRBV5-5	TRBJ2-5	TRBD2	-	TGTGCCAGCAGCTTGGGACTAGCGGGGGGGCGAGAGACCCAGTACTTC	CASSLGLAGGRETQYF
TRBV7-7	TRBJ2-2	-	-	TGTGCTAGCAGCTCCGATGAGGTATCCGGGGAGCTGTTTTTT	CASSSDEVSGELFF
TRBV5-1	TRBJ1-2	-	-	TGCGCCAGCAGCTTGGGAGTTGGGCCAAACTATGGCTACACCTTC	CASSLGVGPNYGYTF
TRBV4-2	TRBJ1-4	-	few	TGTGCCAGCAGCCAAGATCCGGGGCGGGGCGATGAAAAACTGTTTTTT	CASSQDPGRGDEKLFF
TRBV9	TRBJ2-7	-	few	TGTGCCAGCAGCGTAGGGCCAGATTACGAGCAGTACTTC	CASSVGPDYEQYF
TRBV6-5	TRBJ1-5	TRBD1	few	TGTGCCAGCAGCAGGACAGGGGGCATGAATCAGCCCCAGCATTTT	CASSRTGGMNQPQHF
TRBV6-5	TRBJ1-2	-	few	TGTGCCAGCAGTGGACCAGGAGGGAGGTTGGATGGCTACACCTTC	CASSGPGGRLDGYTF
TRBV5-1	TRBJ1-1	-	few	TGCGCCTCGACGGGGAACACTGAAGCTTTCTTT	CASTGNTEAFF
TRBV5-4	TRBJ1-1	-	-	TGTGCCACTGGGGGACACCAGCTTGAAGCTTTCTTT	CATGGHQLEAFF
TRBV7-2	TRBJ1-1	-	few	TGTGCCAGCAGCTTCGGGAGATTGACTGAAGCTTTCTTT	CASSFGRLTEAFF
TRBV30	TRBJ1-4	-	few	TGTGCCTGGAGTGTTAACTCTGAAAAACTGTTTTTT	CAWSVNSEKLFF
TRBV9	TRBJ2-7	TRBD2	-	TGTGCCAGCAGCGTAAGAAGCGGGGGGGCAGAAGAGCAGTACTTC	CASSVRSGGAEEQYF
TRBV27	TRBJ2-7	TRBD2	-	TGTGCCAGCAGTTCCCGGACTAGCGGGGGGGCCCGGTACTTC	CASSSRTSGGARYF
TRBV25-1	TRBJ1-1	-	few	TGTGCCAGCAGTGAATTCCAGGGTGAAGCTTTCTTT	CASSEFQGEAFF
TRBV27	TRBJ1-1	-	-	TGTGCCAGCAGTCCTTCCGGTGGCAGGGGGAACACTGAAGCTTTCTTT	CASSPSGGRGNTEAFF
TRBV29-1	TRBJ1-2	-	few	TGCAGCGTTAGTCGAGGGAATTTTGGCTACACCTTC	CSVSRGNFGYTF
TRBV7-6	TRBJ1-1	-	-	TGTGCCAGCAGCACCTCAAATCTGGGGGGCACTGAAGCTTTCTTT	CASSTSNLGGTEAFF
TRBV2	TRBJ2-3	TRBD1	-	TGTGCCAGCAGGATCGGGACAGGGTTAGATACGCAGTATTTT	CASRIGTGLDTQYF
TRBV6-6	TRBJ2-4	TRBD2	few	TGTGCCAGCACCCACGGGGGGGCAAACATTCAGTACTTC	CASTHGGANIQYF
TRBV2	TRBJ1-1	TRBD1	few	TGTGCCAGCAGTACAATAGACAGGGTCACTGAAGCTTTCTTT	CASSTIDRVTEAFF
TRBV28	TRBJ1-1	-	many	TGTGCCAGCAGTTTGGTTCCCCCCGCGCCTGAAGCTTTCTTT	CASSLVPPAPEAFF
TRBV6-5	TRBJ2-5	-	-	TGTGCCAGCAGTTACGGAGGCGGAGGCCCCCAAGAGACCCAGTACTTC	CASSYGGGGPQETQYF
TRBV2	TRBJ1-1	-	-	TGTGCCAGCAGTGAAGCGCTAGCAGGGGCTGAAGCTTTCTTT	CASSEALAGAEAFF
TRBV29-1	TRBJ2-2	TRBD2	few	TGCAGCGTCACGGGACTATCGAACACCGGGGAGCTGTTTTTT	CSVTGLSNTGELFF
TRBV6-1	TRBJ1-5	TRBD1	few	TGTGCCAGCGGCCGGGACAGATCAAGCAATCAGCCCCAGCATTTT	CASGRDRSSNQPQHF
TRBV7-7	TRBJ2-1	-	-	TGTGCCAGCAGCCAAGGGACTGGTGTCGGCAATGAGCAGTTCTTC	CASSQGTGVGNEQFF